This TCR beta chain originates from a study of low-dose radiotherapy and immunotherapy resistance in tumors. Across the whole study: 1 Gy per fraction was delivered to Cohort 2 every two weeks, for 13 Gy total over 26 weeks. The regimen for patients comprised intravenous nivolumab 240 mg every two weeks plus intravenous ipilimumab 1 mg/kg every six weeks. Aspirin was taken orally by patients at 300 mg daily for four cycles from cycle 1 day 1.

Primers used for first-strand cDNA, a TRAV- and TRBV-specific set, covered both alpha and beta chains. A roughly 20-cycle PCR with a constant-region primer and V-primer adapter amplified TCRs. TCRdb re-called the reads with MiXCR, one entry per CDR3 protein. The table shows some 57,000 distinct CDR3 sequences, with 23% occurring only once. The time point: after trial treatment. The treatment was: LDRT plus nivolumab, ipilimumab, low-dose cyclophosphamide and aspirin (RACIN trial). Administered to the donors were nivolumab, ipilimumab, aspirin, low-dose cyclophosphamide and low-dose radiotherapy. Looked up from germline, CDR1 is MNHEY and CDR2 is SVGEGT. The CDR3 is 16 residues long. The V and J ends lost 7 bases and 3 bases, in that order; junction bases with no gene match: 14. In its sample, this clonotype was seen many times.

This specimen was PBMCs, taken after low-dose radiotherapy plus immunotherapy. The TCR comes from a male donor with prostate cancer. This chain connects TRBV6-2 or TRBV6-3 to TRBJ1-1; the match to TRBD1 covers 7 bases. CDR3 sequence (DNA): TGTGCCAGCACTTCCAGGGGGATAACATCCGACACTGAAGCTTTCTTT. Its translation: CASTSRGITSDTEAFF.